These 23 T cell receptor beta chains came from one sample sequenced in a study of cytomegalovirus exposure and HLA in healthy donors. The PCR employed 60 Vbeta primers together with 13 Jbeta primers. Measured with immunoSEQ multiplex PCR; TCRdb has only the in-frame clones, and not every one. The sample yields 80,000 to 95,000 clones, approximately 71% seen once. Material: PBMCs. The receptors were gathered from a woman aged 18-29 years in good health and CMV-seropositive.

The gene calls are TRBV19 and TRBJ2-7; a possible D gene is TRBD1 (9 bases). The CDR3 has 19 amino acids. Trimming took 4 bases from V and 0 from J, leaving 25 bases between them. Germline V gives CDR1 LNHDA, CDR2 SQIVND (reference sequence). The chain's CDR3 is CASSRGTGQGTSGSYEQYF. The CDR3, as DNA: TGTGCCAGTAGTAGGGGGACGGGACAGGGAACTAGCGGCTCCTACGAGCAGTACTTC.

The chain joins TRBV29-1 to TRBJ2-7; 9 nucleotides match TRBD2. The ends lost 5 bases at V and 2 bases at J; junction bases unmatched: 1. The CDR3 spans 12 residues. Germline V CDR1 and CDR2: SQVTM, ANQGSEA. The CDR3 reads CSVSGRTYEQYF. CDR3 sequence (DNA): TGCAGCGTTAGCGGGAGGACCTACGAGCAGTACTTC.

The chain joins TRBV7-9 to TRBJ1-2, with D hard to call. The germline V and J ends were trimmed by 3 bases and 4 bases, with 12 bases remaining between them. The CDR3 is made up of 14 amino acids. Germline-derived CDR1 and CDR2 are SEHNR and FQNEAQ (reference sequence). CDR3 in DNA: TGTGCCAGCAGCTTCACGGGAGGCGGCTATGGCTACACCTTC. Translating it yields CASSFTGGGYGYTF.

The chain links TRBV7-8 to TRBJ2-3, with D hard to call. From germline, CDR1 is SGHVS and CDR2 FQNEAQ. The V and J ends lost 2 bases and 0 bases respectively, with 12 bases between them. This CDR3 is built from 16 residues. CDR3 bases: TGTGCCAGCAGCTTATTAAGGCTAGTTAGCACAGATACGCAGTATTTT. The encoded protein is CASSLLRLVSTDTQYF. The whole variable domain, filled in from reference TRBV7-8 and TRBJ2-3, reads GAGVSQSPRYKVAKRGQDVALRCDPISGHVSLFWYQQALGQGPEFLTYFQNEAQLDKSGLPSDRFFAERPEGSVSTLKIQRTQQEDSAVYLCASSLLRLVSTDTQYFGPGTRLTVL.

This sequence joins TRBV27 and TRBJ2-3, with no clear D. The CDR3 runs 15 residues. Per germline, CDR1 MNHEY and CDR2 SMNVEV (reference sequence). V shed 5 bases and J shed 2 bases, with 14 bases lying between them. The CDR3 nucleotides read TGTGCCAGCAGTACCTTCGCAGGATCCACAGATACGCAGTATTTT. Translated: CASSTFAGSTDTQYF.

This chain uses TRBV9 with TRBJ1-2; 7 bases are shared with TRBD1. The CDR3 runs 13 residues. Germline lookup yields CDR1 SGDLS and CDR2 YYNGEE. V shed 0 bases and J 6 bases; nucleotides not matched to a gene: 2. The CDR3 nucleotides read TGTGCCAGCAGCGTAGGACAGGGCAATGGCTACACCTTC. This translates into CASSVGQGNGYTF.

This rearrangement joins TRBV6-5 to TRBJ1-4, with D maybe TRBD1 (6 bases). The CDR3 is made up of 13 amino acids. Trimming took off 6 bases at V and 8 bases at J, with 13 bases between the two ends. The germline V gene has CDR1 MNHEY and CDR2 SVGAGI. CDR3 DNA sequence: TGTGCCAGCAGGGGGGCAGGAGTAGAAAAACTGTTTTTT. As protein: CASRGAGVEKLFF.

This clone is a singleton in its sample. This chain connects TRBV27 to TRBJ2-5; 9 bases align to TRBD2. The CDR3 length is 15 residues. The germline CDR1 and CDR2 sequences are MNHEY and SMNVEV (reference sequence). After removal of 4 bases from V and 9 bases from J, the junction contained 12 bases not matched to a gene. The CDR3 sequence is CASSYVSGGEEAQYF. The CDR3 DNA sequence: TGTGCCAGCAGTTATGTTAGCGGGGGTGAGGAGGCCCAGTACTTC.

The chain has TRBV4-2 and TRBJ1-1; D unresolved. The CDR3 spans 17 residues. Germline lookup yields CDR1 LGHNA and CDR2 YNFKEQ. V lost 0 bases and J lost 0, with 14 bases in between. CDR3 residues: CASSQDPNFGVNTEAFF. The CDR3 nucleotides read TGTGCCAGCAGCCAAGATCCCAACTTCGGGGTGAACACTGAAGCTTTCTTT.

The gene calls are TRBV4-2 and TRBJ1-1; D is uncertain. Trimming pared 4 bases from V and 0 bases from J, leaving 15 bases between. Germline lookup yields CDR1 LGHNA and CDR2 YNFKEQ. The CDR3 totals 16 residues. The CDR3 is CASSPGGGRLNTEAFF. CDR3 bases: TGTGCCAGCAGCCCCGGAGGCGGGAGATTGAACACTGAAGCTTTCTTT.

V and J are TRBV7-8 and TRBJ1-1, with D maybe TRBD1 (5 bases). Trimming cost V 0 bases and J 2 bases, with 13 bases left between them. CDR1 SGHVS and CDR2 FQNEAQ come from the germline V gene. CDR3 size: 16 residues. The CDR3 DNA is TGTGCCAGCAGCTTAGCGTGGACGACAGCAAACACTGAAGCTTTCTTT. Translating it yields CASSLAWTTANTEAFF.

This rearrangement joins TRBV9 to TRBJ2-2; 8 nucleotides line up with TRBD2. Trimming at V came to 0 bases and at J to 5 bases, leaving 15 bases not matched to a gene. CDR1 is SGDLS, CDR2 YYNGEE, per germline. This CDR3 is built from 19 residues. Here the CDR3 DNA reads TGTGCCAGCAGCGTAGCCACCGGCGTTACGGGGGGGCCAACCGGGGAGCTGTTTTTT. Its protein is CASSVATGVTGGPTGELFF.

The chain combines TRBV4-3 with TRBJ2-1; 9 bases align to TRBD2. Germline CDR1 reads LGHNA; CDR2 reads YSLEER. Trimming removed 8 bases from V and 4 bases from J; junction bases left unmatched: 9. CDR3 length: 15 amino acids. CDR3 amino acids: CASGRLAGLYNEQFF. The CDR3 DNA reads TGCGCCAGCGGGCGCCTAGCGGGGTTATACAATGAGCAGTTCTTC.

The V and J genes are TRBV28 and TRBJ2-2; the match to TRBD2 covers 8 bases. Germline CDR1 reads MDHEN; CDR2 reads SYDVKM. The CDR3 has 14 amino acids. V was pared by 10 bases and J by 4 bases, with 8 bases of the junction left unmatched. The CDR3 DNA reads as TGTGCCACCCAAACCAGCGGGAGCACCGGGGAGCTGTTTTTT. Its protein is CATQTSGSTGELFF.

This sequence joins TRBV5-4 and TRBJ2-1, with TRBD1 matching over 8 bases. CDR1 and CDR2 from the germline V gene are SGHNT and YYREEE (reference sequence). The ends lost 4 bases at V and 5 bases at J; junction bases unmatched: 17. CDR3 length: 18 residues. The CDR3 DNA reads TGTGCCAGCAGCCCGCCCCCCAGCGCAGGGGGCGCAAACAATGAGCAGTTCTTC. Translated, it gives CASSPPPSAGGANNEQFF.

The chain employs TRBV5-4 and TRBJ2-5, with 7 positions matching TRBD2. The CDR3 is 12 residues long. Germline trimming cut 7 bases from V and 0 bases from J; bases unmatched to any gene: 0. Germline assignment: CDR1 SGHNT and CDR2 YYREEE (reference sequence). The CDR3 coding sequence is TGTGCCAGCGGGACTAACCAAGAGACCCAGTACTTC. It encodes CASGTNQETQYF.

CDR3 amino acids: CASIEGTGNTF. The CDR3 nucleotides are TGTGCCAGCATCGAAGGGACAGGGAACACCTTC. The chain carries TRBV6-1 and TRBJ1-2; TRBD1 agrees at 9 bases. After removal of 7 bases from V and 12 bases from J, the junction contained 6 bases not matched to a gene. Germline values: CDR1 MNHNS, CDR2 SASEGT. This CDR3 region has 11 residues.

V usage is TRBV11-2 and J usage is TRBJ1-1, with a tentative D call TRBD1 (5 bases). The V end lost 1 base, the J end lost 6 bases, and 9 bases lay between the germline ends. CDR3 length equals 13 residues. Germline lookup yields CDR1 SGHAT and CDR2 FQNNGV. In DNA, the CDR3 is TGTGCCAGCAGCTTAGTGGAGACAGCTGAAGCTTTCTTT. Translated: CASSLVETAEAFF.

The chain joins TRBV11-1 to TRBJ2-7, with D unresolved. With 5 bases removed from V and 5 bases from J, the gap between germline ends came to 10 bases. The CDR3 runs 12 residues. Germline V gene sequence: CDR1 SGHAT, CDR2 FQDESV (reference sequence). CDR3 sequence: CASSLLSHEQYF. The CDR3, as DNA: TGTGCCAGCAGCCTACTAAGCCACGAGCAGTACTTC.

This chain links TRBV4-3 with TRBJ2-7; D ambiguous. Trimming took off 0 bases at V and 3 bases at J, with 9 bases between the two ends. The CDR3 is 14 residues long. Germline assignment: CDR1 LGHNA and CDR2 YSLEER. CDR3 loop: CASSQDFRFYEQYF. The CDR3 bases are TGCGCCAGCAGCCAAGATTTCAGATTCTACGAGCAGTACTTC.

The CDR3 here is CASSKRGGSTSYEQYF. DNA of the CDR3: TGTGCCAGCAGCAAAAGGGGCGGGAGTACATCCTACGAGCAGTACTTC. This chain connects TRBV21-1 to TRBJ2-7; TRBD2, the table's D call, was not compared with the DNA. TRBV21-1 is a listed pseudogene. This CDR3 has 16 residues.

This clone occurred once. The chain has TRBV29-1 and TRBJ2-1; D might be TRBD2 (5 bases). The CDR3 extends over 13 amino acids. Trimming removed 3 bases from V and 10 bases from J, with 16 bases in between. Germline V lookup: CDR1 SQVTM, CDR2 ANQGSEA. CDR3 amino acids: CSVDGVSRWEQFF. CDR3 bases: TGCAGCGTTGACGGGGTTAGCCGCTGGGAGCAGTTCTTC.

This rearrangement joins TRBV5-6 to TRBJ2-5, with 10 nucleotides matching TRBD2. The J call may be mistaken, given a closer DNA end match to TRBJ2-7. The germline V gene encodes CDR1 SGHDT and CDR2 YYEEEE. CDR3 length: 14 residues. CDR3 protein: CASSFPGLAYEQYF. In nucleotides, the CDR3 is TGTGCCAGCAGCTTCCCGGGACTAGCGTACGAGCAGTACTTC.